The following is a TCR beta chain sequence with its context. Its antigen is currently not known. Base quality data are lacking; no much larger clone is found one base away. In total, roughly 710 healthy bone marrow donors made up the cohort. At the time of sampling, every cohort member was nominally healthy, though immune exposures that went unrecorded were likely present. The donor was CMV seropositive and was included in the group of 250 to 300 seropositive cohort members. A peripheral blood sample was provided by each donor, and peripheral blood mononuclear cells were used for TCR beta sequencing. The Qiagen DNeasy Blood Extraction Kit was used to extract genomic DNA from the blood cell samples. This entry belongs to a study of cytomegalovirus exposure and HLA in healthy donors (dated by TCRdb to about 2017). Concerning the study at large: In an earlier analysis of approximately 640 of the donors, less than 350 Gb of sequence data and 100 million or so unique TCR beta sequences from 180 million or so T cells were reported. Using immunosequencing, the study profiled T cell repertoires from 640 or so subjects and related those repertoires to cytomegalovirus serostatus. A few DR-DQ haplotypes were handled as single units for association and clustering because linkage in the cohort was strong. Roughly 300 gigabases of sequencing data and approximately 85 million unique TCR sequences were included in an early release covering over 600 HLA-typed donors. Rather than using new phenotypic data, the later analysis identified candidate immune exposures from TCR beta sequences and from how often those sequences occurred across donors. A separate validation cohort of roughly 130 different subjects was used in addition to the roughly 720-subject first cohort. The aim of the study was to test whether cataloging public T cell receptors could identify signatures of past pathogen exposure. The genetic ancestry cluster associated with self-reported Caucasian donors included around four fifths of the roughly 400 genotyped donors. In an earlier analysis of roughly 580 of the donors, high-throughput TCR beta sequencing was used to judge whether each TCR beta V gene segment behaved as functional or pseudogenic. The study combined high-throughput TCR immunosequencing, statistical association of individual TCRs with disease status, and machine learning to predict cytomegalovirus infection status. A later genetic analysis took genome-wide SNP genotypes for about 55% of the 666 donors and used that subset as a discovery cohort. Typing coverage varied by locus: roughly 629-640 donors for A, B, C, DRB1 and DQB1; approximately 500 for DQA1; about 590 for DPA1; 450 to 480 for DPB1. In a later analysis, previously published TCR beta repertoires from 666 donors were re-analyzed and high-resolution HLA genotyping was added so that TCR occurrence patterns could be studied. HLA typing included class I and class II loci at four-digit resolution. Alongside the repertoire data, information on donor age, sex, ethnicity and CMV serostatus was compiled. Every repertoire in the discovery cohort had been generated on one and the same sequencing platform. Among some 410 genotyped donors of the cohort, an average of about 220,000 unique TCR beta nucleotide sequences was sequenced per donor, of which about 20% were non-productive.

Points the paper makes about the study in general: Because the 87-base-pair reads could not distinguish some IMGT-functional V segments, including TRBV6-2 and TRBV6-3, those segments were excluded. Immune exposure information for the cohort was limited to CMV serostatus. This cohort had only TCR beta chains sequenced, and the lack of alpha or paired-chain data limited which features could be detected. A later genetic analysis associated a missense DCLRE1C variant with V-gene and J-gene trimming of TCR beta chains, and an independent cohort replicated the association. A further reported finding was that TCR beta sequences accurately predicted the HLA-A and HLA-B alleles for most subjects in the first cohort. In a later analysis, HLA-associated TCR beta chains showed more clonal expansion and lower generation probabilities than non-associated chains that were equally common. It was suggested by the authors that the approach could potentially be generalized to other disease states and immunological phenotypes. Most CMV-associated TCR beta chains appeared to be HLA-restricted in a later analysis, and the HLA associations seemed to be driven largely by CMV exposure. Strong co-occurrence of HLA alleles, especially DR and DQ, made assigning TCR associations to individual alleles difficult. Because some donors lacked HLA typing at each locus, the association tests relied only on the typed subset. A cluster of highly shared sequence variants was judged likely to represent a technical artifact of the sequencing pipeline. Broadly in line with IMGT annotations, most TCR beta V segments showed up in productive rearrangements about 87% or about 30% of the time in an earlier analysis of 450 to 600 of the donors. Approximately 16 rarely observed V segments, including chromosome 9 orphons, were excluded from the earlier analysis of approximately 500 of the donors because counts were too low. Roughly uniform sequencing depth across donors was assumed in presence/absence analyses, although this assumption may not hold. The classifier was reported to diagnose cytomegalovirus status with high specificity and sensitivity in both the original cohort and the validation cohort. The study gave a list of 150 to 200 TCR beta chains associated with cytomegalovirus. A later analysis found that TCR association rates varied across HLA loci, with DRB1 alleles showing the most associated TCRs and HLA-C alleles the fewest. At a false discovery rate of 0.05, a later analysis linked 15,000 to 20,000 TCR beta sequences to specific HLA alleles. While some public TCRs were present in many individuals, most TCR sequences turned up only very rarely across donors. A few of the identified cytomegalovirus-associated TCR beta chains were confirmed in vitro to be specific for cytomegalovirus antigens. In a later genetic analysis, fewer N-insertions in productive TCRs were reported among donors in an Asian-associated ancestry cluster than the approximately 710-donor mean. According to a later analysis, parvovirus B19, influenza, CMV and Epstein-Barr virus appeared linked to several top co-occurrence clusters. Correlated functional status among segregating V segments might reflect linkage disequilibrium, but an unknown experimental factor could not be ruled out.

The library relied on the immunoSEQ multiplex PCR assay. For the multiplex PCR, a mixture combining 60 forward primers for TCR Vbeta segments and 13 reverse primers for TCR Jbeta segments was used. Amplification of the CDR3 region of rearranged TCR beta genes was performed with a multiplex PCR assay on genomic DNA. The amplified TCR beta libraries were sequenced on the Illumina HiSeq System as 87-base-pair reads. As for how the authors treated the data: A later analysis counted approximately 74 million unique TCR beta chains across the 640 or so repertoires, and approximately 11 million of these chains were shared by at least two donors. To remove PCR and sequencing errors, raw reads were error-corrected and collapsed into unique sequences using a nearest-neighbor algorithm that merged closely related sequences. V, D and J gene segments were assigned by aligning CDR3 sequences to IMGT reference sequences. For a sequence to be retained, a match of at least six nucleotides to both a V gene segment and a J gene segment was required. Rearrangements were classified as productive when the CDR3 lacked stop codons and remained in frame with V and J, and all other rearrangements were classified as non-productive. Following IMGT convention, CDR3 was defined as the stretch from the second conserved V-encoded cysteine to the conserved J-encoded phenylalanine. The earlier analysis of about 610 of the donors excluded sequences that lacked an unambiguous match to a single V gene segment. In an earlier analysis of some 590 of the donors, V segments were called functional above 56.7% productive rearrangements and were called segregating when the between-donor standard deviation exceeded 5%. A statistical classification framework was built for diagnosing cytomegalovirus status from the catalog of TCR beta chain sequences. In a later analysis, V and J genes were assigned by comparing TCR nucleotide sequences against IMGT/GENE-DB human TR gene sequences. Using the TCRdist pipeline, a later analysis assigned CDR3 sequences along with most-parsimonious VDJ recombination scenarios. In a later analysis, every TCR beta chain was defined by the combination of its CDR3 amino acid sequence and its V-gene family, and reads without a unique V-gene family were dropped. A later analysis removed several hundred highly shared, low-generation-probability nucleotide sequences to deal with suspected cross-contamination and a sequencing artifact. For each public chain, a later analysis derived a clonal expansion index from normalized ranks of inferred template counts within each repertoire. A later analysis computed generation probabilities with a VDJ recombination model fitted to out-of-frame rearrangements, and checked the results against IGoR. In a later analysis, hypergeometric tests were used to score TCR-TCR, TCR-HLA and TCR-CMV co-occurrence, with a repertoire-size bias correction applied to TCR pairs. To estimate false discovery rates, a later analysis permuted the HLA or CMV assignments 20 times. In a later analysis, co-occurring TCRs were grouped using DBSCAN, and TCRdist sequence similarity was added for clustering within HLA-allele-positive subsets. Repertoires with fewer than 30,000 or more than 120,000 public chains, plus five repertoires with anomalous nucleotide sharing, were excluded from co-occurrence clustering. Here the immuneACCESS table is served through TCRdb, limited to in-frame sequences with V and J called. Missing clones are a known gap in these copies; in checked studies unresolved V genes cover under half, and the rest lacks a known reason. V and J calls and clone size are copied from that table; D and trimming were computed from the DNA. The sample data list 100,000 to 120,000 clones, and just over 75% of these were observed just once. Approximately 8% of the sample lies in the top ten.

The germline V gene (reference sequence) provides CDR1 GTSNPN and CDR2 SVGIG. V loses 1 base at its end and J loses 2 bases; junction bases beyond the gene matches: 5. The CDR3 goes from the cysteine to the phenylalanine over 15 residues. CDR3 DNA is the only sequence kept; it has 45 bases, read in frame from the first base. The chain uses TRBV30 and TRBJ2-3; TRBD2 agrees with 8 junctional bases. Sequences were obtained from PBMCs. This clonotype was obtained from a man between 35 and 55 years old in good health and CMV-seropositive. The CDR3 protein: CAWSGALAATDTQYF. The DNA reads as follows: TGTGCCTGGAGTGGAGCACTAGCGGCCACAGATACGCAGTATTTT.